The rows below give T cell receptor beta chains drawn from one sample of a study of T cell changes during pregnancy in multiple sclerosis. The protocol was immunoSEQ multiplex PCR, while the TCRdb copy is restricted to in-frame clones and leaves out a portion. The top ten clones hold around 0.5% of a sample with around 60,000 clones, about 89% of them seen once. The starting material was CD4+ T cells from peripheral blood mononuclear cells, obtained after pregnancy. Source of these receptors: a female donor in good health, enrolled as a control in a pregnancy study. Both conserved end residues are part of each CDR3. D genes are given only for firm matches. Size is omitted from some rows. Given values are once, few, many or a class for expanded clones.

cdr3_nt: TGTGCCAGCTCACCGGCTTTAAACTCTGGAAACACCATATATTTT
cdr3_aa: CASSPALNSGNTIYF
v_call: TRBV18
cdr3_length: 15
j_call: TRBJ1-3
clone_size: NA
d_call: NA

cdr3_nt: TGTGCCAGTAGTATGTTTGGCGAGGGAACTAATGAAAAACTGTTTTTT
cdr3_aa: CASSMFGEGTNEKLFF
v_call: TRBV19
cdr3_length: 16
j_call: TRBJ1-4
clone_size: NA
d_call: NA

cdr3_nt: TGTGCCAGTAAGGAGTCACCCTATGGCTACACCTTC
cdr3_aa: CASKESPYGYTF
v_call: TRBV19
cdr3_length: 12
j_call: TRBJ1-2
clone_size: NA
d_call: NA

cdr3_nt: TGTGCCAGCAGCCGCGGAAATGAAAAACTGTTTTTT
cdr3_aa: CASSRGNEKLFF
v_call: TRBV6-5
cdr3_length: 12
j_call: TRBJ1-4
clone_size: NA
d_call: NA

cdr3_nt: TGTGCCAGCAGTCAACAGGGGTGGGAGACCCAGTACTTC
cdr3_aa: CASSQQGWETQYF
v_call: TRBV27
cdr3_length: 13
j_call: TRBJ2-5
clone_size: NA
d_call: TRBD1

cdr3_nt: TGTGCCAGCAGCTGGGCACAGGGATCCTACTCTGGAAACACCATATATTTT
cdr3_aa: CASSWAQGSYSGNTIYF
v_call: TRBV5-5
cdr3_length: 17
j_call: TRBJ1-3
clone_size: NA
d_call: NA

cdr3_nt: TGTGCCAGCAGCGTAGCTACCCGGGGGGGCCGGACAGATACGCAGTATTTT
cdr3_aa: CASSVATRGGRTDTQYF
v_call: TRBV9
cdr3_length: 17
j_call: TRBJ2-3
clone_size: NA
d_call: TRBD2

cdr3_nt: TGTGCCTGGACGGGACAGTCGGCCACTGAAGCTTTCTTT
cdr3_aa: CAWTGQSATEAFF
v_call: TRBV30
cdr3_length: 13
j_call: TRBJ1-1
clone_size: NA
d_call: TRBD1

cdr3_nt: TGTGCCAGCACCGAAGGGACAGGTCGAAACACTGAAGCTTTCTTT
cdr3_aa: CASTEGTGRNTEAFF
v_call: TRBV6-5
cdr3_length: 15
j_call: TRBJ1-1
clone_size: NA
d_call: TRBD1

cdr3_nt: TGTGCCAGCAGCGCCCCCGGGACTAGCGGGGGAGCCCACTACAATGAGCAGTTCTTC
cdr3_aa: CASSAPGTSGGAHYNEQFF
v_call: TRBV9
cdr3_length: 19
j_call: TRBJ2-1
clone_size: NA
d_call: TRBD2

cdr3_nt: TGCGCCAGCAGCCAAGGACAGGGTGGCACCTATAATTCACCCCTCCACTTT
cdr3_aa: CASSQGQGGTYNSPLHF
v_call: TRBV4-3
cdr3_length: 17
j_call: TRBJ1-6
clone_size: NA
d_call: TRBD1

cdr3_nt: TGTGCCAGCATCCCTCCCGGGACAGGGGGGACAGATACGCAGTATTTT
cdr3_aa: CASIPPGTGGTDTQYF
v_call: TRBV5-6
cdr3_length: 16
j_call: TRBJ2-3
clone_size: NA
d_call: TRBD1

cdr3_nt: TGCGCCAGCAGCACTACAGGGCAAGAGACCCAGTACTTC
cdr3_aa: CASSTTGQETQYF
v_call: TRBV4-1
cdr3_length: 13
j_call: TRBJ2-5
clone_size: once
d_call: NA

cdr3_nt: TGTGCCAGCATGCAAGTCAGTGAGCAGTTCTTC
cdr3_aa: CASMQVSEQFF
v_call: TRBV5-8
cdr3_length: 11
j_call: TRBJ2-1
clone_size: NA
d_call: NA

cdr3_nt: TGTGCCAGCAGATGGCTACAGGGAGGGACTGAAGCTTTCTTT
cdr3_aa: CASRWLQGGTEAFF
v_call: TRBV28
cdr3_length: 14
j_call: TRBJ1-1
clone_size: NA
d_call: NA

cdr3_nt: TGTGCCAGCAGCAATACAGGGTACACTGAAGCTTTCTTT
cdr3_aa: CASSNTGYTEAFF
v_call: TRBV6-1
cdr3_length: 13
j_call: TRBJ1-1
clone_size: NA
d_call: NA

cdr3_nt: TGTGCCAGCAGCTTAAGACAGGATCAGCCCCAGCATTTT
cdr3_aa: CASSLRQDQPQHF
v_call: TRBV7-2
cdr3_length: 13
j_call: TRBJ1-5
clone_size: NA
d_call: NA

cdr3_nt: TGTGCCAGCAGCTCACTACAAGAGACCCAGTACTTC
cdr3_aa: CASSSLQETQYF
v_call: TRBV13
cdr3_length: 12
j_call: TRBJ2-5
clone_size: NA
d_call: NA

cdr3_nt: TGTGCCAGCTCACCAATACGGACAGGGCACGCCGGGGAGCTGTTTTTT
cdr3_aa: CASSPIRTGHAGELFF
v_call: TRBV18
cdr3_length: 16
j_call: TRBJ2-2
clone_size: NA
d_call: TRBD1

cdr3_nt: TGTGCCAGCAGTTCTCCTGGGGGGGCGGGCACAGATACGCAGTATTTT
cdr3_aa: CASSSPGGAGTDTQYF
v_call: TRBV7-3
cdr3_length: 16
j_call: TRBJ2-3
clone_size: NA
d_call: NA

cdr3_nt: TGTGCCAGCAATCCCGGGGGAGAACTAGCCAAAAACATTCAGTACTTC
cdr3_aa: CASNPGGELAKNIQYF
v_call: TRBV6-6
cdr3_length: 16
j_call: TRBJ2-4
clone_size: NA
d_call: NA

cdr3_nt: TGTGCCAGCAGCTCCGCAGGGGGCGCAGGAAGGCCCCAGCATTTT
cdr3_aa: CASSSAGGAGRPQHF
v_call: TRBV5-6
cdr3_length: 15
j_call: TRBJ1-5
clone_size: NA
d_call: TRBD1

cdr3_nt: TGTGCCAGACGTCCCGCGACAGGGGTCGGGACCCAGTACTTC
cdr3_aa: CARRPATGVGTQYF
v_call: TRBV2
cdr3_length: 14
j_call: TRBJ2-5
clone_size: NA
d_call: TRBD1

cdr3_nt: TGTGCCAGCAGCCCACCGGACAGGGCTCCCGGGACCTTC
cdr3_aa: CASSPPDRAPGTF
v_call: TRBV6-1
cdr3_length: 13
j_call: TRBJ1-2
clone_size: NA
d_call: TRBD1

cdr3_nt: TGTGCCAGCAGCCCGGGGACAGAACGTCGATTGAAGCAGTACTTC
cdr3_aa: CASSPGTERRLKQYF
v_call: TRBV7-2
cdr3_length: 15
j_call: TRBJ2-7
clone_size: NA
d_call: TRBD1

cdr3_nt: TGTGCCATCAGTGGGTTGAGGACAACGAACACTGAAGCTTTCTTT
cdr3_aa: CAISGLRTTNTEAFF
v_call: TRBV10-3
cdr3_length: 15
j_call: TRBJ1-1
clone_size: NA
d_call: NA

cdr3_nt: TGTGCCAGCTCACCAAGGTTCGGGAGAAGGACTGAAGCTTTCTTT
cdr3_aa: CASSPRFGRRTEAFF
v_call: TRBV18
cdr3_length: 15
j_call: TRBJ1-1
clone_size: NA
d_call: NA

cdr3_nt: TGCGCCAGCAGCTCCTCGACATTTACGAACACTGAAGCTTTCTTT
cdr3_aa: CASSSSTFTNTEAFF
v_call: TRBV5-1
cdr3_length: 15
j_call: TRBJ1-1
clone_size: NA
d_call: NA

cdr3_nt: TGTGCCAGCAGCCTAGCGGGGGGGGATTACACCGGGGAGCTGTTTTTT
cdr3_aa: CASSLAGGDYTGELFF
v_call: TRBV11-3
cdr3_length: 16
j_call: TRBJ2-2
clone_size: NA
d_call: TRBD2